These 5 T cell receptor beta chains share one sample of origin, sequenced in a study of blood T cells in healthy people across ages. Primed by a sample-barcoded 5' primer and a J-beta primer mix, a second PCR proceeded for 7 to 11 cycles. Each CDR3 protein gets one entry after TCRdb re-called the 5' RACE reads with MiXCR. The table includes fewer than 2,000,000 distinct CDR3 sequences, roughly two fifths detected once. Sample: blood. Source of these receptors: a human donor in good health.

On this clonotype itself: The conserved phenylalanine or tryptophan normally closing the CDR3 is absent here, so this likely arose from a read error. This CDR3 reads CSASRAGPEEQYL. CDR3 coding DNA: TGCAGTGCTAGTCGGGCAGGGCCAGAAGAGCAGTACCTC. J is TRBJ2-7 and V is TRBV20-1; TRBD1 is a possible D gene (5 bases). Germline CDR1 and CDR2: DFQATT and SNEGSKA (reference sequence). This CDR3 region has 13 residues. Trimming removed 3 bases from V and 7 bases from J, with 16 bases in between.

The rearrangement uses TRBV7-2 and TRBJ2-3, with D possibly being TRBD1 (6 bases). V was cut by 2 bases and J by 0 bases, with 12 bases left in between. Germline values: CDR1 SGHTA, CDR2 FQGNSA. The CDR3 length is 16 residues. The DNA for the CDR3 is TGTGCCAGCAGCTTAATTCTTACAGGGAGCACAGATACGCAGTATTTT. It encodes CASSLILTGSTDTQYF.

This chain connects TRBV7-9 to TRBJ2-3; a possible D gene is TRBD1 (6 bases). CDR3 length equals 17 residues. Germline V gene data show CDR1 as SEHNR and CDR2 as FQNEAQ (reference sequence). Trimming removed 2 bases at V and 1 base at J, with 16 bases between. Here the CDR3 reads CASSLPQGPEGTDTQYF. The CDR3 DNA reads as TGTGCCAGCAGCTTACCACAGGGACCCGAGGGCACAGATACGCAGTATTTT.

The CDR3 sequence is CASSLWYESYTF. CDR3 DNA sequence: TGTGCCAGCAGTTTATGGTACGAAAGCTACACCTTC. The chain uses TRBV28 and TRBJ1-2, with D uncertain. V dropped 0 bases and J dropped 9 bases, with 8 bases sitting between them. Germline V gene data show CDR1 as MDHEN and CDR2 as SYDVKM. The CDR3 is 12 amino acids.

The chain has TRBV19 and TRBJ1-1; the D is unclear. The CDR3 sequence is 13 residues long. V lost 2 bases and J 0 bases, leaving 4 bases between the germline ends. CDR1 is LNHDA, CDR2 SQIVND, per germline (reference sequence). The CDR3 protein is CASSILLNTEAFF. Written as DNA, the CDR3 is TGTGCCAGTAGTATACTCCTGAACACTGAAGCTTTCTTT.